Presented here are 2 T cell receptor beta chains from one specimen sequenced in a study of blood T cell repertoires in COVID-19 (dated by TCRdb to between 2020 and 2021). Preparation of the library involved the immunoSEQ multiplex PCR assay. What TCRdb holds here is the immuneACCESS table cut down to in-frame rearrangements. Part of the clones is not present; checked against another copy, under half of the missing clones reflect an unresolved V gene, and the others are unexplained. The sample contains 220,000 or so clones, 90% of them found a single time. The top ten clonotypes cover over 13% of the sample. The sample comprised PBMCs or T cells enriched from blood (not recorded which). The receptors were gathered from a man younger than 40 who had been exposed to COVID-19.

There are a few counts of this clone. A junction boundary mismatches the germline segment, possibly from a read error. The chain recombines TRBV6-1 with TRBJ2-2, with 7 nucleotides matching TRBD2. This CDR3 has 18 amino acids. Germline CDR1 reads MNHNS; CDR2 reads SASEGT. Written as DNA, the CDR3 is TGTGCCAGCAGGGAAGCCGGGACTATCGACTTTAGGACCGGGGAGCTGTTTTTT. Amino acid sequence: CASREAGTIDFRTGELFF.

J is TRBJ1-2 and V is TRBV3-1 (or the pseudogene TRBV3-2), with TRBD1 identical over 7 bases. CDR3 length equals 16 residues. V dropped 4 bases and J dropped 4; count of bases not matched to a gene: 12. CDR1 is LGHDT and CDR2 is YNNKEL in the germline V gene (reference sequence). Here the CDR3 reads CASSPPGTAVIYGYTF. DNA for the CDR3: TGTGCCAGCAGCCCACCTGGGACAGCCGTGATCTATGGCTACACCTTC.